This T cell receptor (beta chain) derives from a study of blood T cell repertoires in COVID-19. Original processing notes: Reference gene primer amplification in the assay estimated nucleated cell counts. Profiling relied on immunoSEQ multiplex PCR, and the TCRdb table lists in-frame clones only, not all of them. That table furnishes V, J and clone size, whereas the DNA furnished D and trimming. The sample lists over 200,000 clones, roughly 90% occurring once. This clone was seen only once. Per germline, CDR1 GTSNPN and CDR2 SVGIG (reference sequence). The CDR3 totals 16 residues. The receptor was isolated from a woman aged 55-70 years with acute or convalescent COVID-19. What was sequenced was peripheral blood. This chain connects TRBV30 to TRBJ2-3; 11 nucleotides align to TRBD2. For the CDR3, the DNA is TGTGCTGGTAGCGGGGGGGCCGGTCTAAACACAGATACGCAGTATTTT. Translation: CAGSGGAGLNTDTQYF.